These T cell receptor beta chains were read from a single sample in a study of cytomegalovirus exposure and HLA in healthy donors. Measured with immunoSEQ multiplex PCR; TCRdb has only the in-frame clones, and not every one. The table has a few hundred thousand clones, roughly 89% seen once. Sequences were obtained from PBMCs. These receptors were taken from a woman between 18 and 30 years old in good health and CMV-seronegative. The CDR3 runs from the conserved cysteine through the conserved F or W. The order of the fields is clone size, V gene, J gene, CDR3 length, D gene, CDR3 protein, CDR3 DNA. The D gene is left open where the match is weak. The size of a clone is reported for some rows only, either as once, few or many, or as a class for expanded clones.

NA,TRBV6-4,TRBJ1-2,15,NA,CASSDSEEVHYGYTF,TGTGCCAGCAGTGACTCGGAGGAGGTTCACTATGGCTACACCTTC
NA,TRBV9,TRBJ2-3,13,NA,CASSSDPEDTQYF,TGTGCCAGCAGCTCCGACCCGGAGGATACGCAGTATTTT
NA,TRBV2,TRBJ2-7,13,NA,CASSEARQSEQYF,TGTGCCAGCAGTGAAGCGCGGCAATCCGAGCAGTACTTC
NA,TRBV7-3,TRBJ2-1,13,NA,CASSSRGDNEQFF,TGTGCCAGCAGCTCGCGGGGAGATAATGAGCAGTTCTTC
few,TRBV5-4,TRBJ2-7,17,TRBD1,CASSLVLLTGPSYEQYF,TGTGCCAGCAGCTTGGTTCTTTTGACAGGGCCCTCCTACGAGCAGTACTTC
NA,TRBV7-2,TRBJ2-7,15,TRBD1,CASSPQPGQGSEQYF,TGTGCCAGCAGCCCACAACCGGGACAGGGAAGCGAGCAGTACTTC
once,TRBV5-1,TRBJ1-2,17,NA,CASSTEIRDITTGGYTF,TGCGCCAGCAGCACCGAGATTCGGGACATAACGACCGGTGGCTACACCTTC
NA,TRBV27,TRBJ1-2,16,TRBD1,CASSFTEGQANYGYTF,TGTGCCAGCAGTTTTACCGAGGGACAGGCGAACTATGGCTACACCTTC
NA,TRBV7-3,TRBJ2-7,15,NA,CASSLEGGSSYEQYF,TGTGCCAGCAGCTTAGAAGGCGGTTCATCCTACGAGCAGTACTTC
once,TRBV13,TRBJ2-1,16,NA,CASIAPTGAGGNEQFF,TGTGCCAGCATCGCACCTACAGGAGCTGGTGGCAATGAGCAGTTCTTC
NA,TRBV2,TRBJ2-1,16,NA,CASSELGLISYNEQFF,TGTGCCAGCAGTGAATTGGGCCTCATCTCCTACAATGAGCAGTTCTTC
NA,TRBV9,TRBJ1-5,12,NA,CASSVGDQPQHF,TGTGCCAGCAGCGTAGGCGATCAGCCCCAGCATTTT
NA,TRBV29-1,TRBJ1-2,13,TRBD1,CSVVQGPDYGYTF,TGCAGCGTTGTACAGGGGCCCGACTATGGCTACACCTTC
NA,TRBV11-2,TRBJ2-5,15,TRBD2,CASSARLAEKETQYF,TGTGCCAGCAGCGCAAGACTAGCAGAAAAGGAGACCCAGTACTTC
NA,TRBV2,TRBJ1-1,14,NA,CASLRQVKNTEAFF,TGTGCCAGCCTCAGACAGGTGAAGAACACTGAAGCTTTCTTT
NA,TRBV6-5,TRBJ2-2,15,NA,CASSLQGSNTGELFF,TGTGCCAGCAGTCTCCAGGGCTCGAACACCGGGGAGCTGTTTTTT
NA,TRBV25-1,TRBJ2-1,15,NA,CASSELGSSYNEQFF,TGTGCCAGCAGTGAACTAGGAAGCTCCTACAATGAGCAGTTCTTC
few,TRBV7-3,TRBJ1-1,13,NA,CASSLRSSTEAFF,TGTGCCAGCAGCTTAAGGTCCAGCACTGAAGCTTTCTTT
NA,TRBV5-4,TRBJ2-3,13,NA,CASSLDGGDTQYF,TGTGCCAGCAGCTTGGATGGGGGGGATACGCAGTATTTT
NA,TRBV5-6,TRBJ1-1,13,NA,CASSLGGGPEAFF,TGTGCCAGCAGCTTGGGGGGGGGCCCTGAAGCTTTCTTT
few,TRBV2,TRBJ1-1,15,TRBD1,CASSERGQWNTEAFF,TGTGCCAGCAGTGAAAGGGGACAGTGGAACACTGAAGCTTTCTTT
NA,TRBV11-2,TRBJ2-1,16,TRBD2,CASSLEVGLAGKEQFF,TGTGCCAGCAGCTTAGAAGTAGGACTAGCGGGGAAAGAGCAGTTCTTC
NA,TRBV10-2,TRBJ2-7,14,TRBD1,CASTGTGLNYEQYF,TGCGCCAGCACCGGGACAGGGCTGAACTACGAGCAGTACTTC
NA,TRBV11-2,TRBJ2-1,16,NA,CASSLWPRGSYNEQFF,TGTGCCAGCAGCTTATGGCCCCGGGGCTCCTACAATGAGCAGTTCTTC
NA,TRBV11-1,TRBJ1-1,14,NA,CASSLAWGYTEAFF,TGTGCCAGCAGCTTAGCTTGGGGCTACACTGAAGCTTTCTTT
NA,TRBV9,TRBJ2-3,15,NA,CASSVESVRTDTQYF,TGTGCCAGCAGCGTAGAGAGCGTACGCACAGATACGCAGTATTTT
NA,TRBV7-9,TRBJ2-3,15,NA,CASSLGGGVIDTQYF,TGTGCCAGCAGCTTAGGTGGCGGGGTAATAGATACGCAGTATTTT
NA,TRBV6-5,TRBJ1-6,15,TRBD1,CASSHLGQGSSPLHF,TGTGCCAGCAGTCATCTGGGACAGGGTAGTTCACCCCTCCACTTT
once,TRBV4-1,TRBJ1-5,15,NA,CASSQGSGQGQPQHF,TGCGCCAGCAGCCAAGGATCGGGCCAGGGTCAGCCCCAGCATTTT
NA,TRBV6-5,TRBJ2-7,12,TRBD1,CASSRQGYEQYF,TGTGCCAGCAGCCGACAGGGCTACGAGCAGTACTTC
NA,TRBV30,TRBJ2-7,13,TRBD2,CAAGETSSYEQYF,TGTGCTGCGGGGGAAACCTCCTCCTACGAGCAGTACTTC
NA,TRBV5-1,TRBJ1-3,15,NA,CASTIATGAGNTIYF,TGCGCCAGCACCATCGCGACGGGGGCTGGAAACACCATATATTTT
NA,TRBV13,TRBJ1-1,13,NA,CASSFGDNEMAFF,TGTGCCAGCAGCTTTGGGGACAATGAAATGGCTTTCTTT
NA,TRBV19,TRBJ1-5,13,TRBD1,CASNDRANQPQHF,TGTGCCAGTAACGACAGGGCAAATCAGCCCCAGCATTTT
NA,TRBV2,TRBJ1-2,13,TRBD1,CASSLQGHYGYTF,TGTGCCAGCAGTTTACAGGGGCACTATGGCTACACCTTC
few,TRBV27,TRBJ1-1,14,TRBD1,CASSFGQGATEAFF,TGTGCCAGCAGTTTCGGACAGGGGGCGACTGAAGCTTTCTTT
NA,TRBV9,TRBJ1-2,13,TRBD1,CASRGQAGNGYTF,TGTGCCAGCAGAGGACAGGCGGGTAATGGCTACACCTTC
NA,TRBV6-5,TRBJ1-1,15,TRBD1,CASSSTGTDHTEAFF,TGTGCCAGCAGTTCGACGGGGACAGACCACACTGAAGCTTTCTTT
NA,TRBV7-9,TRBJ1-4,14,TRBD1,CASSPQGAYEKLFF,TGTGCCAGCAGCCCACAGGGGGCTTATGAAAAACTGTTTTTT
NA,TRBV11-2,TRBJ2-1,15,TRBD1,CASSFRGFSYNEQFF,TGTGCCAGCAGCTTCAGGGGGTTTTCCTACAATGAGCAGTTCTTC
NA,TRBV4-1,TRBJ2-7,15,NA,CASSQGEAAYYEQYF,TGCGCCAGCAGCCAAGGGGAAGCGGCATACTACGAGCAGTACTTC
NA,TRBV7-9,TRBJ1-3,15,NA,CASSLDNLSGNTIYF,TGTGCCAGCAGCCTCGACAACCTCTCTGGAAACACCATATATTTT
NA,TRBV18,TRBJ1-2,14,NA,CASSPQPTGDGYTF,TGTGCCAGCTCACCCCAACCGACGGGGGATGGCTACACCTTC